These T cell receptor beta chains were read from a single sample in a study of T-cell reconstitution after alpha-beta-depleted transplantation in children. MiXCR, run by TCRdb on the PCR reads, gives a single entry per CDR3 protein. The sample lists approximately 290,000 distinct CDR3 sequences; roughly 12% were seen once. The sample in question was peripheral blood, obtained 180 days after TCRalphabeta/CD19-depleted stem cell transplant. The receptors were sampled from a male patient aged 2-15 years who had a stem cell transplant for chronic granulomatous disease, so the T cells may come from the graft donor. Each CDR3 is given with its conserved first and last residue. D genes are given only for firm matches. A clone size is listed for some rows: how often the clone was seen (once, few, many), or a class if it is expanded.

>TRBJ2-5|many|TRBV5-1|15|.
TGCGCCAGCAGCCAGTCCCCAGGGCTCCAAGAGACCCAGTACTTC
CASSQSPGLQETQYF
>TRBJ2-3|many|TRBV12-3/TRBV12-4|19|TRBD2
TGTGCCAGCAGATTCATTAGCGGGAGCGCTAGGCGGGGCACAGATACGCAGTATTTT
CASRFISGSARRGTDTQYF
>TRBJ2-1|many|TRBV7-2|16|TRBD2
TGTGCCAGCAGCCCCCCGGGGGGTCTCACGTACAATGAGCAGTTCTTC
CASSPPGGLTYNEQFF
>TRBJ2-3|many|TRBV7-2|15|.
TGTGCCAGCAGCTCCCCGACAAGCAGCACAGATACGCAGTATTTT
CASSSPTSSTDTQYF
>TRBJ2-7|many|TRBV29-1|13|.
TGCAGCGTTGGAGCGGGGGACAGCTACGAGCAGTACTTC
CSVGAGDSYEQYF
>TRBJ2-3|many|TRBV15|17|TRBD2
TGTGCCACCAGCGGGCCCCCGGGACTAGCGTTCACAGATACGCAGTATTTT
CATSGPPGLAFTDTQYF
>TRBJ1-5|many|TRBV20-1|14|.
TGCAGTGCTAGTACCCGAGGGTCTTATCAGCCCCAGCATTTT
CSASTRGSYQPQHF
>TRBJ1-2|.|TRBV4-3|14|.
TGCGCCAGCAGCCAAGTCGGGAACTACTATGGCTACACCTTC
CASSQVGNYYGYTF
>TRBJ2-1|.|TRBV12-3/TRBV12-4|15|TRBD2
TGTGCCAGCAGTACGGAGACTAGCGGGAACAATGAGCAGTTCTTC
CASSTETSGNNEQFF
>TRBJ2-5|many|TRBV7-2|14|.
TGTGCCAGCAGCCCCGTAGCTGCGGAGGAGACCCAGTACTTC
CASSPVAAEETQYF
>TRBJ2-7|few|TRBV6-2/TRBV6-3|15|.
TGTGCCAGCAGTTACTCTGGAGGCACCCCCTACGAGCAGTACTTC
CASSYSGGTPYEQYF
>TRBJ2-7|many|TRBV5-1|15|TRBD2
TGCGCCAGCAGCTTGGCCAGAGGACTAGCGTCCGAGCAGTACTTC
CASSLARGLASEQYF
>TRBJ2-3|many|TRBV7-3|15|TRBD2
TGTGCCAGCAGCATCTCTAGCGGGGGCACAGATACGCAGTATTTT
CASSISSGGTDTQYF
>TRBJ1-4|many|TRBV7-8|14|.
TGTGCCAGCAGCTTACGGGAAACTAATGAAAAACTGTTTTTT
CASSLRETNEKLFF
>TRBJ2-7|many|TRBV5-8|15|TRBD1
TGTGCCAGCAGCTCAGGGACAGGGGGAGGGCACGAGCAGTACTTC
CASSSGTGGGHEQYF
>TRBJ2-1|many|TRBV5-1|19|TRBD2
TGCGCCAGCAGCTTGGTCTCGACTAGCGGGAGAAACAACTACAATGAGCAGTTCTTC
CASSLVSTSGRNNYNEQFF
>TRBJ2-3|many|TRBV28|11|.
TGTGCCAGCAGTTTAAGCCATACGCAGTATTTT
CASSLSHTQYF
>TRBJ2-7|few|TRBV30|13|.
TGTGCCTGGGCGACGTCGGCTCTTCACGAGCAGTACTTC
CAWATSALHEQYF
>TRBJ2-2|many|TRBV6-6|13|.
TGTGCCAGCAGTTATCTGAACACCGGGGAGCTGTTTTTT
CASSYLNTGELFF
>TRBJ2-3|many|TRBV29-1|12|.
TGCAGCGTTGAATCAGGAATAGGTACGCAGTATTTT
CSVESGIGTQYF
>TRBJ1-5|many|TRBV14|18|TRBD1
TGTGCCAGCAGCCAGTCCCGGGACAGGGAAGGGCGCAATCAGCCCCAGCATTTT
CASSQSRDREGRNQPQHF
>TRBJ2-1|few|TRBV5-6|15|.
TGTGCCAGCAGCTTATCAGGGGGGATCTACAATGAGCAGTTCTTC
CASSLSGGIYNEQFF
>TRBJ2-1|many|TRBV20-1|16|.
TGCAGTGCTAGGGAGCTAGCGCCCAGCTCCTACAATGAGCAGTTCTTC
CSARELAPSSYNEQFF
>TRBJ2-3|many|TRBV12-3/TRBV12-4|12|.
TGTGCCAGCAGTTTAGGGAAGAGAACGCAGTATTTT
CASSLGKRTQYF
>TRBJ1-2|.|TRBV19|14|.
TGTGCCAGTAGTTCAGTTATGGGGAACTATGGCGACCCCTTC
CASSSVMGNYGDPF
>TRBJ2-3|.|TRBV7-2|16|TRBD1
TGTGCCAGCAGCTTAGAGGGACAGAGACCCACAGATACGCAGTATTTT
CASSLEGQRPTDTQYF